The 10 T cell receptor beta chains in this list originate from one sample, sequenced in a study of monozygotic twins with inflammatory bowel disease. Reanalyzing the 5' RACE reads, TCRdb keeps one entry per CDR3 protein, without DNA. The sample holds around 150,000 distinct CDR3 sequences. What was sequenced was blood. These receptors originate from a human donor with ulcerative colitis or Crohn's disease, or a healthy co-twin of an affected twin (not recorded which).

The chain has TRBV20-1 and TRBJ2-7; as DNA is missing, the TRBD2 call by TCRdb cannot be tested. The CDR3 spans 16 residues. Germline V gene lookup returns CDR1 DFQATT and CDR2 SNEGSKA (reference sequence). CDR3 in amino acids: CSARGLRGSTQYEQYF.

The rearrangement links TRBV12-3 or TRBV12-4 to TRBJ2-1; checking the TCRdb D call of TRBD2 is not possible without DNA. The CDR3 has 14 amino acids. The CDR3 is CASSLVTSYSEQFF.

This chain joins TRBV7-2 and TRBJ2-1; with no DNA, the TCRdb D assignment of TRBD1 cannot be verified. The length of the CDR3 is 15 residues. The V gene's germline CDR1 is SGHTA and CDR2 FQGNSA. CDR3 sequence reads: CASSLGGHGAYEQFF.

The chain links TRBV10-3 to TRBJ1-1. Looked up from germline, CDR1 is ENHRY and CDR2 is SYGVKD. The CDR3 covers 14 residues. CDR3 sequence: CAISGNRETTEAFF.

The chain's CDR3 is CASSLFRDWELFF. This sequence joins TRBV7-2 and TRBJ2-2; TCRdb picks TRBD2, but there is no DNA to check that call. The CDR3 is made up of 13 amino acids. Germline-derived CDR1 and CDR2 are SGHTA and FQGNSA.

The chain carries TRBV6-1 and TRBJ2-2; TCRdb designates TRBD2, a call that cannot be tested without DNA. This CDR3 spans 17 amino acids. Germline V gives CDR1 MNHNS, CDR2 SASEGT. CDR3 region: CASSRNFGGARTGELFF.

J is TRBJ2-7 and V is TRBV2. There are 12 residues in the CDR3. From germline, CDR1 is SNHLY and CDR2 FYNNEI. The CDR3 protein is CASSASPYEQYF.

The V call is TRBV5-1, the J call TRBJ1-2; the D call of TRBD1 rests on TCRdb alone, since no DNA is present to check it. Looked up from germline, CDR1 is SGHRS and CDR2 is YFSETQ. The CDR3 length is 13 residues. The CDR3 here is CASSLRQDYGYTF.

This sequence joins TRBV2 and TRBJ2-1. Germline lookup yields CDR1 SNHLY and CDR2 FYNNEI. This CDR3 is built from 13 residues. CDR3 region: CASSVIKYNEQFF.

The V gene is TRBV3-1, the J gene TRBJ2-5; absent DNA, TCRdb's TRBD1 call cannot be checked. In germline, CDR1 is LGHDT, CDR2 YNNKEL (reference sequence). The CDR3 loop spans 16 amino acids. CDR3 sequence reads: CASSQDYSGSGETQYF.